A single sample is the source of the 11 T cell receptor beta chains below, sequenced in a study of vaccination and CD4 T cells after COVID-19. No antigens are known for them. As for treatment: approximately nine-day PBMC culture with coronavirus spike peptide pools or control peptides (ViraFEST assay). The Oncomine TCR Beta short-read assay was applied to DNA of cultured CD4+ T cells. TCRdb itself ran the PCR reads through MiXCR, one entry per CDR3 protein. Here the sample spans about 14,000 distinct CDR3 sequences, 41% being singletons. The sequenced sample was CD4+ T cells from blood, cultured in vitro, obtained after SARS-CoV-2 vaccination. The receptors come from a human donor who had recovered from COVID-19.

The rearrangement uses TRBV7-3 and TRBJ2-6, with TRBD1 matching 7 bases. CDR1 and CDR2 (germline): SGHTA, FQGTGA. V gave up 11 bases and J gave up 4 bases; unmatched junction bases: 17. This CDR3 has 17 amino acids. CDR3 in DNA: TGTGCCGTGACAGGGTTTTCCTTGACGGGCGGGGCCAACGTCCTGACTTTC. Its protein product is CAVTGFSLTGGANVLTF.

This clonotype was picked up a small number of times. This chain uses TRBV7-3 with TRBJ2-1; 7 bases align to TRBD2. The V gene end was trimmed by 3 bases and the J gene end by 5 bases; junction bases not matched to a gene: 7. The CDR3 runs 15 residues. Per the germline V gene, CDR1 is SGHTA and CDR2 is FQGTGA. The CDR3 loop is CASSLAGDSNNEQFF. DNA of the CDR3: TGTGCCAGCAGCTTGGCGGGAGACAGCAACAATGAGCAGTTCTTC.

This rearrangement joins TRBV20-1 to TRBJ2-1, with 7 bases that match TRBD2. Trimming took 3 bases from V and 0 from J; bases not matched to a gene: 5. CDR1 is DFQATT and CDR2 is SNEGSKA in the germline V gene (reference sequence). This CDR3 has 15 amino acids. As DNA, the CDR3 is TGCAGTGCTAGCCCAGCGGGGTACTCCTACAATGAGCAGTTCTTC. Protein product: CSASPAGYSYNEQFF.

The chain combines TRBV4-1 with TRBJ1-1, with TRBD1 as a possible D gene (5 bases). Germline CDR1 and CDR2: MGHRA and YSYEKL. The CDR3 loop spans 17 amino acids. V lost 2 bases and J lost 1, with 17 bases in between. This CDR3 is CASSQSWVGHSNTEAFF. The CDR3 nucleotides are TGCGCCAGCAGCCAATCCTGGGTCGGACATTCGAACACTGAAGCTTTCTTT.

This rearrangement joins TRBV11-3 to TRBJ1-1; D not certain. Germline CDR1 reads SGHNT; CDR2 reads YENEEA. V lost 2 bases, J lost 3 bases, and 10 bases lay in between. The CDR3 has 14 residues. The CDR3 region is CASSLNALYTEAFF. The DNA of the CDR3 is TGTGCCAGCAGCTTAAACGCTCTGTACACTGAAGCTTTCTTT.

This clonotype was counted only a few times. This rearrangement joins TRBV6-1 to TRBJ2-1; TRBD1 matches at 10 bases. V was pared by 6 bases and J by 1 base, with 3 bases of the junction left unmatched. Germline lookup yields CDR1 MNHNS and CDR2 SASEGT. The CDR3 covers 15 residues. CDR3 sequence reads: CASRDRGLSYNEQFF. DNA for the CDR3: TGTGCCAGCAGAGACAGGGGGCTTTCCTACAATGAGCAGTTCTTC.

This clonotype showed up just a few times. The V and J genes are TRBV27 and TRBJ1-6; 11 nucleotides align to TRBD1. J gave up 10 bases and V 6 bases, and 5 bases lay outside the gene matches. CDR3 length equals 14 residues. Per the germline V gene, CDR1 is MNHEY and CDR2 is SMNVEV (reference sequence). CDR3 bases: TGTGCCAGCAGCGGGACAGGGGGAAAATCACCCCTCCACTTT. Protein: CASSGTGGKSPLHF.

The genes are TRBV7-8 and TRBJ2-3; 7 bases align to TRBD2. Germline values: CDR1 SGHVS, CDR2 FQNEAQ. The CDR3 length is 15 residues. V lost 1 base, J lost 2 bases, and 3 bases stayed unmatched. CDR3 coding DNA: TGTGCCAGCAGCTTAGGCCTAGCGGTCACAGATACGCAGTATTTT. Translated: CASSLGLAVTDTQYF.

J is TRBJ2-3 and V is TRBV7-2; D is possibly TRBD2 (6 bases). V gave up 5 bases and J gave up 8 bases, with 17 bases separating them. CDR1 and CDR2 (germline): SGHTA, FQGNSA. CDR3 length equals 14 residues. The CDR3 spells CASSPTTSSRTQYF. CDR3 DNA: TGTGCCAGCAGCCCTACGACTAGTTCGCGTACGCAGTATTTT.

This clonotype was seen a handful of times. CDR3 loop: CASSLHEMFFSNQPQHF. The CDR3 DNA reads as TGTGCCAGCAGCTTACACGAAATGTTCTTTAGCAATCAGCCCCAGCATTTT. The genes are TRBV7-6 and TRBJ1-5; D unresolved. The CDR3 contains 17 residues. Germline V gene lookup returns CDR1 SGHVS and CDR2 FNYEAQ. V lost 2 bases and J lost 0, with 14 bases in between.

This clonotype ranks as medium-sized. The CDR3 DNA reads TGTGCCAGCAGTCAAGCCAGGGATGAAAAACTGTTTTTT. Its protein is CASSQARDEKLFF. The chain carries TRBV6-2 or TRBV6-3 and TRBJ1-4; the D gene is possibly TRBD1 (5 bases). The CDR3 sequence is 13 residues long. CDR1 and CDR2 from the germline V gene are MNHEY and SVGEGT. V lost 5 bases, J lost 6 bases, and 10 bases lay in between.